This TCR beta chain emerged from a study of blood T cell repertoires in COVID-19. Study background: Both acute and convalescent COVID-19 samples were obtained from the United States, Italy and Spain. PBMCs, B-cell-depleted T cells, or T cells provided the cDNA or gDNA that made up the material.

Measured with immunoSEQ multiplex PCR; TCRdb has only the in-frame clones, and not every one. The sample records about 250,000 clones, around 91% being singletons. Germline CDR1 reads MNHNY; CDR2 reads SVGAGI (reference sequence). The V gene lost 2 bases and the J gene lost 5 bases, with 9 bases spanning the gap. The CDR3 is 14 residues long. The receptor's source is a woman aged 60-75 years with COVID-19, enrolled during active disease. The source material was peripheral blood. The chain couples TRBV6-6 to TRBJ1-4; D unresolved. The CDR3, as DNA: TGTGCCAGCAGTTACCCAACAGCAAATGAAAAACTGTTTTTT. Amino acid sequence: CASSYPTANEKLFF.